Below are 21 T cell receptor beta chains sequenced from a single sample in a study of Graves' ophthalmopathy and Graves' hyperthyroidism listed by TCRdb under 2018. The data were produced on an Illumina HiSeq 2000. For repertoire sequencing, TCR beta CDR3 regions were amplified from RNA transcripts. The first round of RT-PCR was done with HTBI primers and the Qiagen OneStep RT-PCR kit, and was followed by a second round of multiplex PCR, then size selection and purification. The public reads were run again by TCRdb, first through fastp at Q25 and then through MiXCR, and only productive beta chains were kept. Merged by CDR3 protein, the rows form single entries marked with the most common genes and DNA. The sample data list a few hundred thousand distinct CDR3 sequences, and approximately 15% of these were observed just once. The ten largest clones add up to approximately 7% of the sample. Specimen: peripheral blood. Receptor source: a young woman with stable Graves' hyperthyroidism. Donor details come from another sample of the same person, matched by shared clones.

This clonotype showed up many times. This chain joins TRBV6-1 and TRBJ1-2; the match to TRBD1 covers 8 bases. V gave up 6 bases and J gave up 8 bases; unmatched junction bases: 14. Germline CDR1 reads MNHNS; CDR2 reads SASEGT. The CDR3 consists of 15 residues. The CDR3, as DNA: TGTGCCAGCAGGATTTCCGACAGGGGAGGAAGGGGCTACACCTTC. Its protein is CASRISDRGGRGYTF.

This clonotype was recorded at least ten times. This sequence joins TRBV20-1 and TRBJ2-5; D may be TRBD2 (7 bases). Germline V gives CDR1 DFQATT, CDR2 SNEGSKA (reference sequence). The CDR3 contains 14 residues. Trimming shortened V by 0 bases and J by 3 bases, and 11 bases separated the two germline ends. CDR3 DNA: TGCAGTGCTAGAGAGGGAGGGGGGGAAGAGACCCAGTACTTC. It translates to CSAREGGGEETQYF.

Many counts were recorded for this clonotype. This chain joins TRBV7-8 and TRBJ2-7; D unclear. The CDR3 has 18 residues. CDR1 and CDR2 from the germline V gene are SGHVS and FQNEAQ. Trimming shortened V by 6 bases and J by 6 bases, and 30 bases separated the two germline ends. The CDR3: CASSSGGRIGSRTGEQYF. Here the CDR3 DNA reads TGTGCCAGCAGTAGTGGTGGCCGGATCGGCTCAAGGACCGGCGAGCAGTACTTC.

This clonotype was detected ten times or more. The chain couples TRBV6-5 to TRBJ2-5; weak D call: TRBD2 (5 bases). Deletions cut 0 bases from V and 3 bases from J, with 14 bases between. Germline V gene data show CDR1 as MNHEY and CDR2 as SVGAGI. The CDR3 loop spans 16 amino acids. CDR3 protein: CASSYSRLSGKETQYF. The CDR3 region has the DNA TGTGCCAGCAGTTACTCCCGACTATCAGGAAAAGAGACCCAGTACTTC.

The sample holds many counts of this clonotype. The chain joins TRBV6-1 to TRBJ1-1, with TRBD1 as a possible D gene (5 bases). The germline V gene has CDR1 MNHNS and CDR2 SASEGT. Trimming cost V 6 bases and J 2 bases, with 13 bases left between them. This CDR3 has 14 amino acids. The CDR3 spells CASRSDNANTEAFF. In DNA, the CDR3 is TGTGCCAGCAGATCGGACAACGCCAACACTGAAGCTTTCTTT.

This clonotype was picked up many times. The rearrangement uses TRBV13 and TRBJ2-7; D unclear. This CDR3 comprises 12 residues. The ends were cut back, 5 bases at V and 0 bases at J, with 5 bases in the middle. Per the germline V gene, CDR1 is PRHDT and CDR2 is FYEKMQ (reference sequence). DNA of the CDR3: TGTGCCAGCAGCGGAAACTCCTACGAGCAGTACTTC. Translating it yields CASSGNSYEQYF.

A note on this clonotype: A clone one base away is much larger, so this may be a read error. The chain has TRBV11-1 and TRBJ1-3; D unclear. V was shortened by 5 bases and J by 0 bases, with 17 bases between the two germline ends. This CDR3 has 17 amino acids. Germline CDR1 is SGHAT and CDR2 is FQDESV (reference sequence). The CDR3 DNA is TGTGCCAGCAGCATAACGACGGGCTTTAGCTCTGGAAACACCATATATTTT. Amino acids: CASSITTGFSSGNTIYF.

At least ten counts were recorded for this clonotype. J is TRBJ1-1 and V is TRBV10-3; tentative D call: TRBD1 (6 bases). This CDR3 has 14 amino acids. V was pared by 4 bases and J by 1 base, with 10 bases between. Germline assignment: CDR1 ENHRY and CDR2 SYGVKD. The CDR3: CAISADSRNTEAFF. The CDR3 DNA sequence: TGTGCCATCAGTGCGGACAGCCGGAACACTGAAGCTTTCTTT.

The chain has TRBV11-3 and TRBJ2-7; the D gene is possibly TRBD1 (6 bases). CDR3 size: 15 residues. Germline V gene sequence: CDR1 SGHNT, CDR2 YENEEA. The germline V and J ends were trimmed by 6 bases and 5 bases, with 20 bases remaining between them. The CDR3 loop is CASSSIQGLWHEQYF. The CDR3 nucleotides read TGTGCCAGCAGTTCGATACAGGGTTTATGGCACGAGCAGTACTTC.

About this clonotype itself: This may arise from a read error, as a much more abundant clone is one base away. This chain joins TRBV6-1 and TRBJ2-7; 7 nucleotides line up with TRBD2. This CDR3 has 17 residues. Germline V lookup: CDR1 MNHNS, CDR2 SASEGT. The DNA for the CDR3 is TGTGCCAGCAGTACCCCTATGGGCGGGGGTGTCTCCCACGAGCAGTACTTC. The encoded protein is CASSTPMGGGVSHEQYF.

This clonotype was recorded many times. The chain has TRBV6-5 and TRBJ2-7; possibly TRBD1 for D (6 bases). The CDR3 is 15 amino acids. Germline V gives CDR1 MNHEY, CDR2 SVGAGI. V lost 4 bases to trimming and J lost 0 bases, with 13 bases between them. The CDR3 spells CASSFLGQSSYEQYF. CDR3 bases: TGTGCCAGCAGTTTCCTTGGACAGAGCTCCTACGAGCAGTACTTC.

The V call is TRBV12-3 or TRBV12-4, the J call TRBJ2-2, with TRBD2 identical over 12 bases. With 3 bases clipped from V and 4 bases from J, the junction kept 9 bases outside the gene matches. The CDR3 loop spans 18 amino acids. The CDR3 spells CASSFGTSGGYSTGELFF. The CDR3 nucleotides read TGTGCCAGCAGTTTCGGAACTAGCGGGGGGTATTCCACCGGGGAGCTGTTTTTT.

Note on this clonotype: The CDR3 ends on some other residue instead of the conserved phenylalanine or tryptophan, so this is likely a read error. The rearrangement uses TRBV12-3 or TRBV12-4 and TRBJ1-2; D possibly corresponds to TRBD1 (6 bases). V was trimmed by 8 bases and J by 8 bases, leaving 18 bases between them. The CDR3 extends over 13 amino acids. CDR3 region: CASSLQGDRGYTV. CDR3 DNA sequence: TGTGCCAGCTCCCTACAGGGTGATAGGGGCTACACCGTC.

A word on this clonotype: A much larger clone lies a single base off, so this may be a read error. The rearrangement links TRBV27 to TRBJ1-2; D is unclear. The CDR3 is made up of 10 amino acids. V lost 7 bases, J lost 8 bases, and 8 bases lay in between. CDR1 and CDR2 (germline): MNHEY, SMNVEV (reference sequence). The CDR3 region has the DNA TGTGCCAGCAACCCCCCGGGCTACACCTTC. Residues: CASNPPGYTF.

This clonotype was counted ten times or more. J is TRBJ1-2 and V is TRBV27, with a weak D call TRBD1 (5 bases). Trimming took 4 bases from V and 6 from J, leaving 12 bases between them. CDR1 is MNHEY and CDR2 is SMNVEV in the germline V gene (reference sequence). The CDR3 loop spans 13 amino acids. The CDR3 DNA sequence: TGTGCCAGCAGTTCAGGGATCGTCAATGGCTACACCTTC. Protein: CASSSGIVNGYTF.

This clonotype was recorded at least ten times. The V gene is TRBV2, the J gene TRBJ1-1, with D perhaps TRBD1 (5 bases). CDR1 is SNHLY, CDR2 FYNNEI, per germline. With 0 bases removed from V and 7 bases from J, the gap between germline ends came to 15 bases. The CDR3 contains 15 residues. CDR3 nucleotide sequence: TGTGCCAGCAGTGAAGCGAGGGGTAGGGTTGGTGAAGCTTTCTTT. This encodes CASSEARGRVGEAFF.

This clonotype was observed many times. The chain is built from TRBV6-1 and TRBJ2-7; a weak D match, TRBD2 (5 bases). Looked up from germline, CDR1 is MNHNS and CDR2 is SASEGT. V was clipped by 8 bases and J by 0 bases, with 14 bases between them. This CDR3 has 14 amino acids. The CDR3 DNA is TGTGCCAGCCAAAGGACGGGGAGCTCCTACGAGCAGTACTTC. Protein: CASQRTGSSYEQYF.

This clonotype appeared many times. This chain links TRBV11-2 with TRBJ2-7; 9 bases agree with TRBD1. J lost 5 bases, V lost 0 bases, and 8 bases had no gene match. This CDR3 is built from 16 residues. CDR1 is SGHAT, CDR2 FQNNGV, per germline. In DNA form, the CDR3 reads TGTGCCAGCAGCTTAGAAGGTGGGACAGGGACAGACGAGCAGTACTTC. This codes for CASSLEGGTGTDEQYF.

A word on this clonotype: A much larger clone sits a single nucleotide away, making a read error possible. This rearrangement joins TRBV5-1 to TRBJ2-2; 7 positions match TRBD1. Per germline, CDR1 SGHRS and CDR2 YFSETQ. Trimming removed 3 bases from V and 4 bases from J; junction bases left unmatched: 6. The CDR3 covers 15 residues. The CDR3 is CASSSGTVSTGELFF. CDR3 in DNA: TGCGCCAGCAGCTCCGGGACAGTGAGCACCGGGGAGCTGTTTTTT.

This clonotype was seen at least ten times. The CDR3 protein is CASSYSTRAGLTEAFF. The CDR3 DNA reads as TGTGCCAGCAGTTACTCTACCAGGGCGGGCCTAACTGAAGCTTTCTTT. The rearrangement links TRBV6-5 to TRBJ1-1, with a tentative D call TRBD1 (5 bases). The V and J ends lost 0 bases and 5 bases respectively, with 16 bases between them. The CDR3 runs 16 residues. Germline V gives CDR1 MNHEY, CDR2 SVGAGI.

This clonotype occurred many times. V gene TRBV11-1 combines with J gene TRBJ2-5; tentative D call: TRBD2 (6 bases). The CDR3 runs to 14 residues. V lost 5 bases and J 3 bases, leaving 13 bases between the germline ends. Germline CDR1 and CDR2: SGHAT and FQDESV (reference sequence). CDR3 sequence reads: CASSLGGLEETQYF. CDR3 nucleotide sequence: TGTGCCAGCAGCCTGGGAGGTTTAGAAGAGACCCAGTACTTC.